This TCR beta chain was observed in a study of CD8+CD57+ T cells in acquired aplastic anemia. Study overall: Each DNA sample taken from sorted CD4+ and CD8+ cells came to approximately 3.2 ug on average.

The sequenced patients had an expansion of CD8+CD57+ cells seen by flow cytometry. Receipt of therapy had not occurred in any patient by the time of blood sampling. The CDR3 has 15 residues. The germline V gene has CDR1 WSHSY and CDR2 SAAADI. V was pared by 10 bases and J by 1 base, with 7 bases of the junction left unmatched. About this clonotype: Its antigen is undetermined.

Findings and caveats of the study: Overlap between patients and controls comprised about 28 CD8+ CDR3 sequences.

Investigators profiled TCR beta VDJ and CDR3 from genomic DNA template. One entry per CDR3 protein, called by TCRdb with MiXCR from the reads. Among about 180,000 distinct CDR3 sequences listed, roughly 48% were seen once. Material for sequencing was sorted CD4+, CD8+, or CD8+CD57+ T cells (not recorded which) from PBMCs. The source is a human donor with aplastic anemia. The chain couples TRBV10-2 to TRBJ1-3, with 10 bases identical to TRBD1. DNA for the CDR3: TGCGCCATCCGTCGGACAGGGGGGTCTGGAAACACCATATATTTT. Amino acid sequence: CAIRRTGGSGNTIYF.